This TCR beta chain was profiled in a study of blood T cells in healthy people across ages. The sample, 7.5 to 10 milliliters of peripheral blood, was drawn from each donor. No fewer than 7 million PBMCs went into each sample. A second PCR of 7 to 11 cycles used a sample-barcoded 5' primer and a J-beta primer mix. TCRdb fed the 5' RACE reads into MiXCR, producing one record per CDR3 protein. This sample has 500,000 to 700,000 distinct CDR3 sequences; less than 35% occur once, and the top ten carry approximately 14%. The length of the CDR3 is 12 residues. Deletions cut 3 bases from V and 1 base from J, with 1 base between. CDR1 and CDR2 (germline): SEHNR, FQNEAQ (reference sequence).

This TCR derives from a woman at least 80 years old in good health. This chain uses TRBV7-9 with TRBJ1-3; D remains unclear. The sequenced material came from blood. The CDR3 DNA is TGTGCCAGCAGCTTTTCTGGAAACACCATATATTTT. This gives the protein CASSFSGNTIYF.